Listed below are T cell receptor beta chains from one sample, sequenced in a study of human T cells and chemical hapten exposure. One entry per CDR3 protein, called by TCRdb with MiXCR from the RACE reads. Among 85,000 to 100,000 distinct CDR3 sequences listed, roughly a quarter were seen once. Sample: whole blood, taken in connection with sensitization to the hapten diphenylcyclopropenone (DPC). Source of these receptors: a man aged 35 to 55 with alopecia areata. Some clones in this sample may be carry-over from other donors' samples. Each CDR3 is given with its conserved first and last residue. A D gene is named only where the DNA matches it firmly. For some rows the clone size is stated as once, few or many, or as a class when expanded; others skip it.

abundance	d_gene	v_gene	j_gene	CDR3aa	CDR3nt
few	-	TRBV5-1	TRBJ1-2	CASSPRDSLFQVYGYTF	TGCGCCAGCAGCCCGAGAGACAGTCTATTCCAAGTCTATGGCTACACCTTC
-	TRBD1	TRBV5-6	TRBJ1-4	CASSLGQVAEKLFF	TGTGCCAGCAGCTTAGGACAGGTTGCTGAAAAACTGTTTTTT
-	TRBD1	TRBV6-2/TRBV6-3	TRBJ2-6	CASSPDRGYSGANVLTF	TGTGCCAGCAGTCCGGACAGGGGTTACTCTGGGGCCAACGTCCTGACTTTC
few	TRBD2	TRBV11-2	TRBJ2-7	CASSPGTSGPWQYF	TGTGCCAGCAGCCCCGGGACTAGCGGACCTTGGCAGTACTTC
-	-	TRBV20-1	TRBJ1-2	CSARGLQDYGYTF	TGCAGTGCTAGAGGACTTCAGGACTATGGCTACACCTTC
few	-	TRBV28	TRBJ1-5	CASSSISNQPQHF	TGTGCCAGCAGTTCAATATCGAATCAGCCCCAGCATTTT
many	-	TRBV13	TRBJ1-1	CASSLGEGEAFF	TGTGCCAGCAGCTTAGGTGAGGGAGAAGCTTTCTTT
-	TRBD1	TRBV12-3/TRBV12-4	TRBJ1-1	CASSAQGGANTEAFF	TGTGCCAGCAGTGCACAGGGGGGTGCGAACACTGAAGCTTTCTTT
-	-	TRBV6-1	TRBJ2-1	CASSEVRGGEQFF	TGTGCCAGCAGTGAAGTACGGGGCGGTGAGCAGTTCTTC
few	-	TRBV12-3/TRBV12-4	TRBJ2-4	CASSFGSQGRRNIQYF	TGTGCCAGCAGTTTTGGCAGCCAAGGTCGGCGAAACATTCAGTACTTC
-	TRBD1	TRBV20-1	TRBJ1-1	CSARGPAGGNTEAFF	TGCAGTGCTAGAGGCCCGGCAGGGGGAAACACTGAAGCTTTCTTT
many	TRBD2	TRBV19	TRBJ2-1	CASSIASGQNEQFF	TGTGCCAGTAGTATTGCTAGCGGTCAAAATGAGCAGTTCTTC
-	-	TRBV12-3/TRBV12-4	TRBJ2-1	CASTGTLPYNEQFF	TGTGCCAGCACCGGGACACTACCCTACAATGAGCAGTTCTTC
-	-	TRBV7-3	TRBJ2-1	CASSLTTVALLMYNEQFF	TGTGCCAGCAGCTTAACGACCGTAGCGCTACTTATGTACAATGAGCAGTTCTTC
-	-	TRBV28	TRBJ2-2	CASSLNTGELFF	TGTGCCAGCAGTCTCAACACCGGGGAGCTGTTTTTT
-	-	TRBV5-6	TRBJ2-7	CASSPDSSYEQYF	TGTGCCAGCAGCCCGGACAGCTCCTACGAGCAGTACTTC
few	-	TRBV10-3	TRBJ2-7	CAISEGRGEQYF	TGTGCCATCAGTGAGGGCAGGGGAGAGCAGTACTTC
once	-	TRBV29-1	TRBJ2-5	CSAEIRGLTQETQYF	TGCAGCGCTGAGATACGAGGACTGACACAAGAGACCCAGTACTTC
-	-	TRBV9	TRBJ2-7	CASSATGTAASEQYF	TGTGCCAGCAGCGCGACCGGGACGGCTGCCTCCGAGCAGTACTTC
-	TRBD1	TRBV28	TRBJ1-4	CASSFRGQGAGEKLFF	TGTGCCAGCAGTTTCCGGGGACAGGGGGCGGGTGAAAAACTGTTTTTT
-	TRBD1	TRBV28	TRBJ2-7	CASIRDRGAEQYF	TGTGCCAGCATAAGGGACAGGGGTGCCGAGCAGTACTTC
-	-	TRBV9	TRBJ2-1	CASSVEAGAPRSYNEQFF	TGTGCCAGCAGCGTAGAGGCAGGGGCGCCCCGATCCTACAATGAGCAGTTCTTC
-	-	TRBV21-1	TRBJ2-3	CARGRMGGTDTQYF	TGTGCCAGAGGGAGGATGGGGGGCACAGATACGCAGTATTTT
-	-	TRBV6-5	TRBJ2-5	CASSYSNVKETQYF	TGTGCCAGCAGTTACTCGAATGTTAAAGAGACCCAGTACTTC